What follows is one T cell receptor (beta chain) and its context. Its antigen remains undetermined. Qualities for individual bases were not recorded, and no much larger clone is one base off. This sample is drawn from a study of cytomegalovirus exposure and HLA in healthy donors (TCRdb year 2017). Describing the broader study: In an earlier analysis of some 610 of the donors, 276 Gb of sequence data and about 110 million unique TCR beta sequences from some 170 million T cells were reported. About 330 gigabases of sequencing data and tens of millions of unique TCR sequences made up an early release that covered around 640 HLA-typed donors. Of the roughly 400 genotyped donors, approximately 83% fell in the genetic ancestry cluster associated with self-reported Caucasian donors. The aim of the study was to test whether cataloging public T cell receptors could identify signatures of past pathogen exposure. The study profiled the T cell repertoires of under 700 subjects by immunosequencing and related them to cytomegalovirus serostatus. A separate validation cohort of 90 to 150 different subjects was used in addition to the approximately 640-subject first cohort. To predict cytomegalovirus infection status, the study brought together high-throughput TCR immunosequencing, statistical association of individual TCRs with disease status, and machine learning. A later analysis re-examined previously published TCR beta repertoires from over 500 donors and added high-resolution HLA genotyping to investigate patterns of TCR occurrence. In the later analysis, no new phenotypic data were used to find candidate immune exposures; instead, reliance was placed on TCR beta sequences and their occurrence across donors. An earlier analysis of 587 of the donors used high-throughput TCR beta sequencing to judge whether each TCR beta V gene segment behaved as functional or pseudogenic. Donor age, sex, ethnicity and CMV serostatus were collected together with the repertoire data. In a later genetic analysis, genome-wide SNP genotypes for about 65% of the roughly 670 donors were used, and that subset was treated as a discovery cohort. All discovery cohort repertoires had been generated on a single sequencing platform. HLA typing covered class I and class II loci at four-digit resolution. Typing coverage varied by locus: 629-630 donors for A, B, C, DRB1 and DQB1; roughly 510 for DQA1; about 590 for DPA1; approximately 490 for DPB1. Because of strong linkage in the cohort, 4 to 6 DR-DQ haplotypes were treated as single units for association and clustering. Across around 400 genotyped donors of the cohort, an average of 235,054 unique TCR beta nucleotide sequences per donor were sequenced, and roughly 20% of those sequences were non-productive. Summary of the overall study and its limitations: According to a later analysis, parvovirus B19, influenza, CMV and Epstein-Barr virus appeared linked to several top co-occurrence clusters. The classifier was reported to diagnose cytomegalovirus status with high specificity and sensitivity in both the original cohort and the validation cohort. Most CMV-associated TCR beta chains appeared to be HLA-restricted in a later analysis, and the HLA associations seemed to be driven largely by CMV exposure. Because counts were too low, roughly 18 rarely observed V segments, including chromosome 9 orphons, were left out of the earlier analysis of some 640 of the donors. In a later analysis, HLA-associated TCR beta chains showed more clonal expansion and lower generation probabilities than non-associated chains that were equally common. Linkage disequilibrium might explain the correlated functional status among segregating V segments, but an unknown experimental factor could not be excluded. Most TCR sequences were seen in very few donors, while some public TCRs were found in many individuals. In a later analysis, the rate of TCR association differed among HLA loci, with DRB1 alleles having the most associated TCRs and HLA-C alleles having the fewest. Some IMGT-functional V segments, including TRBV6-2 and TRBV6-3, could not be told apart with the 87-base-pair reads, so those segments were excluded. Sequencing depth was assumed to be roughly uniform across donors in the presence/absence analyses, though that assumption may not hold. In vitro tests confirmed that three of the cytomegalovirus-associated TCR beta chains recognize cytomegalovirus antigens. A later analysis associated about 18,000 TCR beta sequences with specific HLA alleles at a false discovery rate of 0.05. A further reported finding was that TCR beta sequences accurately predicted the HLA-A and HLA-B alleles for most subjects in the first cohort. Assigning TCR associations to individual alleles was difficult when HLA alleles, especially DR and DQ, strongly co-occurred. The cohort was sequenced for TCR beta chains only, and without alpha or paired-chain data the features that could be detected were limited. A later genetic analysis reported fewer N-insertions in productive TCRs among donors in an Asian-associated ancestry cluster than the roughly 720-donor mean. The study gave a list of about 160 TCR beta chains associated with cytomegalovirus. A later genetic analysis associated a missense DCLRE1C variant with V-gene and J-gene trimming of TCR beta chains, and an independent cohort replicated the association. It was suggested by the authors that the approach could potentially be generalized to other disease states and immunological phenotypes. Because HLA typing was missing for some donors at each locus, association tests included only the typed subset. CMV serostatus was the only immune exposure information available for the cohort. A cluster of highly shared sequence variants was judged likely to be a technical artifact of the sequencing pipeline. An earlier analysis of approximately 540 of the donors showed that most TCR beta V segments appeared in productive rearrangements either about 87% or about 30% of the time, which broadly matched IMGT annotations.

Preparation of the library involved the immunoSEQ multiplex PCR assay. For the multiplex PCR, a mixture combining 60 forward primers for TCR Vbeta segments and 13 reverse primers for TCR Jbeta segments was used. A multiplex PCR assay on genomic DNA amplified the CDR3 region of rearranged TCR beta genes. On the Illumina HiSeq System, the amplified TCR beta libraries were sequenced as 87-base-pair reads. The study's own analysis went as follows. A later analysis tallied 75 million to 85 million unique TCR beta chains across the 700 or so repertoires, and some 12 million of those chains were shared by two or more donors. Raw reads were error-corrected and collapsed into unique sequences by a nearest-neighbor algorithm in which closely related sequences were merged to remove PCR and sequencing errors. CDR3 sequences were aligned to IMGT reference sequences to assign V, D and J gene segments. For a sequence to be retained, a match of at least six nucleotides was required to both a V gene segment and a J gene segment. A rearrangement was called productive if the CDR3 had no stop codons and remained in frame with V and J, and every other rearrangement was called non-productive. CDR3 was defined according to IMGT convention as the region running from the second conserved V-encoded cysteine to the conserved J-encoded phenylalanine. The earlier analysis of 587 of the donors excluded sequences that lacked an unambiguous match to a single V gene segment. In an earlier analysis of some 590 of the donors, a V segment was called functional when productive rearrangements were above 56.7%, and segregating when the standard deviation between donors exceeded 5%. A statistical classification framework was developed to diagnose cytomegalovirus status using the catalog of TCR beta chain sequences. A later analysis assigned V and J genes by comparing TCR nucleotide sequences with IMGT/GENE-DB human TR gene sequences. Using the TCRdist pipeline, a later analysis assigned CDR3 sequences along with most-parsimonious VDJ recombination scenarios. In a later analysis, every TCR beta chain was defined by the combination of its CDR3 amino acid sequence and its V-gene family, and reads without a unique V-gene family were dropped. A later analysis removed over 500 highly shared, low-generation-probability nucleotide sequences to deal with suspected cross-contamination and a sequencing artifact. A later analysis calculated a clonal expansion index for each public chain from normalized within-repertoire ranks of inferred template counts. In a later analysis, generation probabilities were computed using a VDJ recombination model fitted to out-of-frame rearrangements, and the results were checked against IGoR. Hypergeometric tests were used in a later analysis to score TCR-TCR, TCR-HLA and TCR-CMV co-occurrence, with a repertoire-size bias correction applied to the TCR pairs. False discovery rates were estimated in a later analysis by permuting HLA or CMV assignments 20 times. A later analysis grouped co-occurring TCRs with DBSCAN, adding TCRdist sequence similarity when clustering within HLA-allele-positive subsets. For co-occurrence clustering, repertoires with fewer than 30,000 or more than 120,000 public chains were excluded, along with roughly five repertoires with anomalous nucleotide sharing. TCRdb mirrors the immuneACCESS table, restricted to in-frame sequences. Some clones are absent from its copies; in checked studies, under half trace to an unresolved V gene, and the reason for the others is unknown. That table is the source of V, J and clone size, and D and trimming were worked out from the DNA. The sample data list 150,000 to 200,000 clones, and over 80% of these were observed just once. The ten biggest clones cover approximately 1.3% of the sample.

The cohort was made up of 666 healthy bone marrow donors. Cohort members were all nominally healthy when sampled, although unrecorded immune exposures were likely present. The donor was CMV seropositive and belonged to the group of around 300 seropositive cohort members. Every donor gave a peripheral blood sample, and the peripheral blood mononuclear cells from that sample were used for TCR beta sequencing. The Qiagen DNeasy Blood Extraction Kit was used to extract genomic DNA from the blood cell samples. Taken from the germline V gene, the CDR1 and CDR2 loops are KGHSH and LQKENI. Taken from cysteine to phenylalanine, the CDR3 has 15 residues. Of the read, only the CDR3 DNA is kept; its 45 bases are in frame from base 1. V and J are truncated by 4 bases and 0 bases respectively, leaving an intervening sequence of 10 bases.

The sample was PBMCs. The rearrangement joined TRBV18 to TRBJ2-1, with TRBD2 perhaps the D gene, on 6 matching bases. The TCR originated in a girl aged 10 to 17 in good health and CMV-seropositive. This receptor carries the CDR3 CASSRSSASYNEQFF. In nucleotides, the sequence is TGTGCCAGCTCACGATCTAGCGCCTCCTACAATGAGCAGTTCTTC. The CDR3, completed at both ends by the reference TRBV18 and TRBJ2-1 genes, gives the full variable domain NAGVMQNPRHLVRRRGQEARLRCSPMKGHSHVYWYRQLPEEGLKFMVYLQKENIIDESGMPKERFSAEFPKEGPSILRIQQVVRGDSAAYFCASSRSSASYNEQFFGPGTRLTVL.